The clone carrying this TCR beta chain was seen more than once but under ten times. Antigen specificity is unknown. These data originate in a study of cytotoxic CD8 clonotypes in ibrutinib-treated CLL. Across the study: Among responders, some 25 were partial and 2 complete; after median approximately six years, approximately 15 stayed remitted and roughly twelve progressed. After treatment lasting a median approximately 11 months, range 6 to 36, response samples were collected. General study results and limits: Clonality was higher at ibrutinib response and returned toward baseline at progression. Patients had baseline clonality above age-matched healthy donors, and this clonality moved with circulating CD8+ T-cell counts.

The assay was immunoSEQ multiplex PCR, and TCRdb's table has in-frame clones only and misses some. The table records fewer than 400,000 clones, over 60% of them present only once. The TCR comes from a human donor with chronic lymphocytic leukemia. The specimen was PBMCs, collected after 36 months of ibrutinib treatment.

This CDR3 reads CASTLHRATYEQYF. CDR3 nucleotides: TGTGCCAGCACCCTTCATCGGGCAACTTACGAGCAGTACTTC. The rearrangement uses TRBV13 and TRBJ2-7; D call uncertain. This CDR3 is 14 amino acids long. Trimming shortened V by 7 bases and J by 4 bases, and 17 bases separated the two germline ends. The germline CDR1 and CDR2 sequences are PRHDT and FYEKMQ (reference sequence).